The sequence of this T cell receptor beta chain was determined in a study of early T cells in non-severe SARS-CoV-2 infection. Study overall: Sequencing of unsorted whole blood was done on bulk RNA, leaving chains unpaired.

Attachment of unique molecular identifiers to individual cDNA molecules was performed. TCRdb independently ran MiXCR on the 5' RACE reads; one entry per CDR3 protein. The sample includes more than 60,000 distinct CDR3 sequences, less than 15% of them seen just once. V was clipped by 4 bases and J by 4 bases, with 13 bases between them. The CDR3 extends over 15 amino acids. CDR1 and CDR2 from the germline V gene are SGHVS and FNYEAQ. Study observations and caveats: The VDJdb matching leaned toward anti-spike CD8 responses and overlooked private and CD4 specificities.

This clonotype was observed at least ten times. The target antigen is unknown. The TCR comes from an adult who was a healthcare worker with PCR-confirmed SARS-CoV-2 infection or an uninfected control (not recorded which). This rearrangement joins TRBV7-6 to TRBJ2-2; D remains unclear. Sequencing was done on a sample of whole blood. CDR3 loop: CASSSNVWTTGELFF. DNA of the CDR3: TGTGCCAGCAGCTCAAATGTGTGGACCACCGGGGAGCTGTTTTTT.